This paragraph reports one T cell receptor beta chain. Germline V CDR1 and CDR2: SGHVS, FQNEAQ. Trimming at V came to 1 base and at J to 0 bases, leaving 8 bases not matched to a gene. This CDR3 region has 18 residues. Method: immunoSEQ multiplex PCR; TCRdb's copy keeps in-frame clones and lacks some. The top ten clones hold less than 7% of a sample with roughly 220,000 clones, 60% to 85% of them seen once. This sample is drawn from a study of blood T cell repertoires in COVID-19. Study summary: T cells, B-cell-depleted T cells, or PBMCs provided the cDNA or gDNA that served as material.

The V call is TRBV7-8, the J call TRBJ2-2; 7 nucleotides match TRBD2. The sample consisted of peripheral blood. This receptor was identified in a woman in her seventies with acute or convalescent COVID-19. CDR3 bases: TGTGCCAGCAGCTTAGGCCCTTGGGCGGGAGCGAACACCGGGGAGCTGTTTTTT. The encoded protein is CASSLGPWAGANTGELFF.